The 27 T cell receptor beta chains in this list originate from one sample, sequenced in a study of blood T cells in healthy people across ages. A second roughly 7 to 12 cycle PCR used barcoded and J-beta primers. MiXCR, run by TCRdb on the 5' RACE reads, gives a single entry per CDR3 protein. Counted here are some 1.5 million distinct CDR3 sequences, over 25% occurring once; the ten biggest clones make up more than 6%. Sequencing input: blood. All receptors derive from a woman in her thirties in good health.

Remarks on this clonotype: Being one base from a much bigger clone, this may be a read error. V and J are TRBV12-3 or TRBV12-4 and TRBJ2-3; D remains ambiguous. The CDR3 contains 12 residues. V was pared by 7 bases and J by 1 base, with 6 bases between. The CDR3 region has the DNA TGTGCCAGCAAAAGGCGCACAGATACGCAGTATTTT. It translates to CASKRRTDTQYF.

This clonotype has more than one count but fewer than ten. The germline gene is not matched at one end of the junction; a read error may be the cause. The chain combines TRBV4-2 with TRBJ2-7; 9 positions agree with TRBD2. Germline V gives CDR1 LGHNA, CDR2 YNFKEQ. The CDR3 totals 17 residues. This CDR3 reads CACSQELRGGGSHEQYF. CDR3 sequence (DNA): TGTGCCTGCAGCCAAGAATTGCGGGGGGGCGGTTCCCACGAGCAGTACTTC.

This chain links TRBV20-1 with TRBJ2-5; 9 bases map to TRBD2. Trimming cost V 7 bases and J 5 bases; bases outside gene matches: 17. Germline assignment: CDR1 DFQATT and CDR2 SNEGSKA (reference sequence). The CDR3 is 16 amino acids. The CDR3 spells CSVPPGLAGVGETQYF. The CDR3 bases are TGCAGTGTCCCCCCGGGCTTAGCGGGAGTAGGGGAGACCCAGTACTTC.

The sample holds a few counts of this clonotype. CDR3 protein: CASSPNYSGGVETQYF. CDR3 coding DNA: TGTGCCAGCAGCCCCAATTATAGCGGGGGGGTGGAGACCCAGTACTTC. This rearrangement joins TRBV7-2 to TRBJ2-7; 11 nucleotides line up with TRBD2. The tail of the sequence fits TRBJ2-5 better, so the J call may be wrong. Per the germline V gene, CDR1 is SGHTA and CDR2 is FQGNSA. The CDR3 is 16 amino acids.

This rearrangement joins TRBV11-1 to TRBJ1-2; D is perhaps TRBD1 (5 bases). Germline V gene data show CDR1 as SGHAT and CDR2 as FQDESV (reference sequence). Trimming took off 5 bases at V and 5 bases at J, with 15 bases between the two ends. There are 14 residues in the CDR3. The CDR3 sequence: CASSPGGDFYGYTF. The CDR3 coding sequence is TGTGCCAGCAGCCCTGGAGGGGACTTTTATGGCTACACCTTC.

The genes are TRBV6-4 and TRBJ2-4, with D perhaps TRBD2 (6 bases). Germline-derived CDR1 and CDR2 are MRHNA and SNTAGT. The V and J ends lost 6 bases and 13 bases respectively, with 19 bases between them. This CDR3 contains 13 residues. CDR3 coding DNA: TGTGCCAGCAGGGAGATAACCGGGACTCAGCAGTACTTC. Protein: CASREITGTQQYF.

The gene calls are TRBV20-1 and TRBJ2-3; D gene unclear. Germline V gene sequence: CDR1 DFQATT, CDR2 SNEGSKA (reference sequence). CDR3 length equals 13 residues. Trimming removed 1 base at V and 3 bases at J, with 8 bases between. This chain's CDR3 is CSARGIRTDTQYF. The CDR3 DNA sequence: TGCAGTGCTAGAGGTATCAGGACAGATACGCAGTATTTT.

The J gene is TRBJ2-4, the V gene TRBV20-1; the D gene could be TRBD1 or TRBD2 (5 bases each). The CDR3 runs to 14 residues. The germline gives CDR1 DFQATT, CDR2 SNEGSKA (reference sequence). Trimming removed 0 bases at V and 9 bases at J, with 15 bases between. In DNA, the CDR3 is TGCAGTGCTAGAGAGTCAGGGACCCCCAGCATTCAGTACTTC. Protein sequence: CSARESGTPSIQYF.

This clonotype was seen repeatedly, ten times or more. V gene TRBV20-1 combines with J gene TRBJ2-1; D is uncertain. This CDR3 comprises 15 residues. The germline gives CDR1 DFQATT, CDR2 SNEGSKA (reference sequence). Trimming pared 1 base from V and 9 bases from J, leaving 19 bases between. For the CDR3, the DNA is TGCAGTGCTAGAGTACCACAGAGTGGATCGAGTGAGCAGTTCTTC. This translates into CSARVPQSGSSEQFF.

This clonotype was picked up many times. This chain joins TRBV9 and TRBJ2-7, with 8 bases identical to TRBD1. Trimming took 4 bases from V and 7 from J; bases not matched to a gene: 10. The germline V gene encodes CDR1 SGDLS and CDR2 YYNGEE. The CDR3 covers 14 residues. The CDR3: CASSPTGGSGEQYF. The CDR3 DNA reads TGTGCCAGCAGCCCTACAGGGGGGTCTGGAGAGCAGTACTTC. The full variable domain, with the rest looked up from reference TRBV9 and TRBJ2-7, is DSGVTQTPKHLITATGQRVTLRCSPRSGDLSVYWYQQSLDQGLQFLIQYYNGEERAKGNILERFSAQQFPDLHSELNLSSLELGDSALYFCASSPTGGSGEQYFGPGTRLTVT.

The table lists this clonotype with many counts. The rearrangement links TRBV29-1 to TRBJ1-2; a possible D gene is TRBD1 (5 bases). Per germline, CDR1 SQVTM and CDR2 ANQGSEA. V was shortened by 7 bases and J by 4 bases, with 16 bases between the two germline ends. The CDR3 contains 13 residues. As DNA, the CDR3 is TGCAGCGGTTCCGCAGGGCGCGGCTATGGCTACACCTTC. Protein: CSGSAGRGYGYTF.

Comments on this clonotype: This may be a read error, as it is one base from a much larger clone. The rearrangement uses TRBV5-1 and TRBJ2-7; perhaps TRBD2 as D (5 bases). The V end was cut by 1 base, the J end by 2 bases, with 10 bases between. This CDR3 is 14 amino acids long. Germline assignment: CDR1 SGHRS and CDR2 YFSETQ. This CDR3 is CASSLSDGAYEQYF. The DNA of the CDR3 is TGCGCCAGCAGCTTGTCGGACGGGGCCTACGAGCAGTACTTC.

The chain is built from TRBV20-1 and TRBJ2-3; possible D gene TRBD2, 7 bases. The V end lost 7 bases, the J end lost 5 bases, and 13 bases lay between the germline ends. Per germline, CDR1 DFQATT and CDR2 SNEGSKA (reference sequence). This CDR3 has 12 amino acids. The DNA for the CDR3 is TGCAGTGGAGAAGGGGGGGGAGATACGCAGTATTTT. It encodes CSGEGGGDTQYF.

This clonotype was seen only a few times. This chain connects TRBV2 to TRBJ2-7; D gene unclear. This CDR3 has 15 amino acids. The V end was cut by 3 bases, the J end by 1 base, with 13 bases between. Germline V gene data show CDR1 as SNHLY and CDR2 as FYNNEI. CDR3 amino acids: CASSDWSSHSYEQYF. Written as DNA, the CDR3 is TGTGCCAGCAGTGATTGGTCCAGCCATTCCTACGAGCAGTACTTC.

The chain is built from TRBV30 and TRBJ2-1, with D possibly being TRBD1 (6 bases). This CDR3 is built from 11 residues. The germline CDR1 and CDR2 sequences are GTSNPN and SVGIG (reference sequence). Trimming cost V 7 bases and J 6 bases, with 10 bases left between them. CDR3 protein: CASDRSNEQFF. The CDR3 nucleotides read TGTGCCTCAGACAGGTCCAATGAGCAGTTCTTC.

The CDR3: CASRQGRDNSPLHF. The CDR3 nucleotides read TGTGCCAGCAGACAGGGACGGGATAATTCACCCCTCCACTTT. This chain joins TRBV2 and TRBJ1-6; TRBD1 is a possible D gene (6 bases). Germline values: CDR1 SNHLY, CDR2 FYNNEI. V gave up 6 bases and J gave up 5 bases, with 11 bases separating them. The CDR3 length is 14 residues.

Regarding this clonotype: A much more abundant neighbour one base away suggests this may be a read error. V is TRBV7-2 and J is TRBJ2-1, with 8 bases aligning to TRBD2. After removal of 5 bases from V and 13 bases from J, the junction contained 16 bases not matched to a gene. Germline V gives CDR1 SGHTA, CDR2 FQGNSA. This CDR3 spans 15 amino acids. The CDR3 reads CASSVLRGGQETQFF. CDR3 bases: TGTGCCAGCAGCGTTTTACGCGGGGGGCAAGAGACCCAGTTCTTC.

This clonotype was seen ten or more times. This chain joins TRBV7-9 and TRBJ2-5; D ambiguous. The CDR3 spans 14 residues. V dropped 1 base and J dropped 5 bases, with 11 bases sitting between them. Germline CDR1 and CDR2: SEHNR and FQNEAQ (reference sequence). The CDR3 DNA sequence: TGTGCCAGCAGCTTAGGGTCGCTAGATGAGACCCAGTACTTC. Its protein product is CASSLGSLDETQYF.

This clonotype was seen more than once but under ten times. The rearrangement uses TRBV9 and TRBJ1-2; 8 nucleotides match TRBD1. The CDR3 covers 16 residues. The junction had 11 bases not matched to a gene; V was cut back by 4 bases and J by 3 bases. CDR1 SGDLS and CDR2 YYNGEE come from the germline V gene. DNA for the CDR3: TGTGCCAGCAGCCACTATGGACAGGGCATGTACTATGGCTACACCTTC. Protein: CASSHYGQGMYYGYTF.

The DNA for the CDR3 is TGCGCCAGCAGTACTACTGGGACAGGGAGTGAAAAACTGTTTTTT. Its translation is CASSTTGTGSEKLFF. The gene calls are TRBV5-1 and TRBJ1-4, with 9 bases fitting TRBD1. The CDR3 spans 15 residues. V trimming: 5 bases; J trimming: 7 bases; junction bases outside the gene matches: 9. Germline V gene data show CDR1 as SGHRS and CDR2 as YFSETQ.

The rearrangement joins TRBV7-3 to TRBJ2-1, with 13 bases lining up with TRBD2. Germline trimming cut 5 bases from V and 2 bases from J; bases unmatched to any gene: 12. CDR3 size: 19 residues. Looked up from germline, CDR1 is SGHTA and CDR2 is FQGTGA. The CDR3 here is CASSTRLAGGDTPYNEQFF. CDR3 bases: TGTGCCAGCAGCACCCGACTAGCGGGGGGCGATACCCCCTACAATGAGCAGTTCTTC. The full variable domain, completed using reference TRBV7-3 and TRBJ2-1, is GAGVSQTPSNKVTEKGKYVELRCDPISGHTALYWYRQSLGQGPEFLIYFQGTGAADDSGLPNDRFFAVRPEGSVSTLKIQRTERGDSAVYLCASSTRLAGGDTPYNEQFFGPGTRLTVL.

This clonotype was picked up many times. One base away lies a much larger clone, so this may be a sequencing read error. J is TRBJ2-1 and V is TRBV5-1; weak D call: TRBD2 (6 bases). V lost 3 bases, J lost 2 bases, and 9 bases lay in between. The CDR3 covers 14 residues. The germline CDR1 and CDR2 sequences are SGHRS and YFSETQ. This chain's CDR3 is CASSWGGPYNEQFF. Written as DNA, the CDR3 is TGCGCCAGCAGCTGGGGAGGCCCCTACAATGAGCAGTTCTTC.

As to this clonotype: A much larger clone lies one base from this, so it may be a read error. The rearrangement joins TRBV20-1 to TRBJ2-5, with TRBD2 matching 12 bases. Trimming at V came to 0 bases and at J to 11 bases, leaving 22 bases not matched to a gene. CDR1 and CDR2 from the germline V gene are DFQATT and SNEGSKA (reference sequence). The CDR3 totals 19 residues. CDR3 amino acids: CSARDSGVRGLAGYNEQYF. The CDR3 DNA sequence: TGCAGTGCTAGAGATTCCGGGGTAAGGGGACTAGCGGGTTACAATGAGCAGTACTTC.

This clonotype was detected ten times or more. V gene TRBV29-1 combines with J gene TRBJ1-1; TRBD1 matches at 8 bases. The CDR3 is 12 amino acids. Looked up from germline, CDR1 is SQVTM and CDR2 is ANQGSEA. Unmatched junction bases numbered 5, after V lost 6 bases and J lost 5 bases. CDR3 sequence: CSVRQGNTEAFF. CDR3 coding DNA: TGCAGCGTACGACAGGGGAATACTGAAGCTTTCTTT.

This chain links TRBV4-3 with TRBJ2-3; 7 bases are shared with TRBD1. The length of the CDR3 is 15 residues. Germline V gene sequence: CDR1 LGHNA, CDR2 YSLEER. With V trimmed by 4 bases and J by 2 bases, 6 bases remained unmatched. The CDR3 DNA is TGCGCCAGCAGCCGCCGGACAGGATACACAGATACGCAGTATTTT. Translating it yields CASSRRTGYTDTQYF.

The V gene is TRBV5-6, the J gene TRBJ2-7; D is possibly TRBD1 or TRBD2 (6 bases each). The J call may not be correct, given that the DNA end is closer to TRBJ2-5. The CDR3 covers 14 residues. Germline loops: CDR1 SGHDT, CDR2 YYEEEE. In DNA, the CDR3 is TGTGCCAGCAGCTCACCGGGGGCCGTAGAGACCCAGTACTTC. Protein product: CASSSPGAVETQYF.

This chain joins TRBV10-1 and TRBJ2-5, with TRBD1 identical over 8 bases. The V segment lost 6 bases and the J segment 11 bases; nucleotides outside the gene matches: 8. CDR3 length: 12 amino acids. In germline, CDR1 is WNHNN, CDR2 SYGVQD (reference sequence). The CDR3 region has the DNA TGCGCCAGCAGCACCGGGACAGGTGAGCAGTACTTC. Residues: CASSTGTGEQYF.